These 18 T cell receptor beta chains originate from one sample sequenced in a study of blood T cells in healthy people across ages (dated by TCRdb to between 2014 and 2017). The receptor library was made with 5' RACE. The listed sequencing device is Illumina HiSeq 2500. A second roughly 6 to 11 cycle PCR used a sample-barcoded 5' primer and a J-beta primer mix. TCRdb reran the public reads through fastp at Q25 and MiXCR, keeping productive beta chains. Each record represents a unique CDR3 protein, reported with the most common genes and DNA among its rows. The table for this sample lists about 1.5 million distinct CDR3 sequences; 42% of them were counted only once. 7.9% of the sample lies in the top ten. Sequences were obtained from blood. These receptors all stem from a woman younger than 35 in good health.

The V and J genes are TRBV28 and TRBJ2-7; 8 bases are shared with TRBD1. V shed 6 bases and J 3 bases; nucleotides not matched to a gene: 10. Germline V CDR1 and CDR2: MDHEN, SYDVKM. CDR3 length equals 15 residues. CDR3 bases: TGTGCCAGCAGGCCCCCTGACAGGGGTCTCTACGAGCAGTACTTC. Its protein is CASRPPDRGLYEQYF. The full variable domain, its missing parts supplied by reference TRBV28 and TRBJ2-7, is DVKVTQSSRYLVKRTGEKVFLECVQDMDHENMFWYRQDPGLGLRLIYFSYDVKMKEKGDIPEGYSVSREKKERFSLILESASTNQTSMYLCASRPPDRGLYEQYFGPGTRLTVT.

The chain links TRBV6-5 to TRBJ2-4; 9 bases match TRBD1. The J call may be mistaken, given a closer DNA end match to TRBJ2-7. The CDR3 covers 15 residues. CDR1 is MNHEY, CDR2 SVGAGI, per germline. The CDR3 coding sequence is TGTGCCAGCAGTTTTGCGGGACAGGGTGCCTACGAGCAGTACTTC. It codes for CASSFAGQGAYEQYF.

This clonotype was counted only a few times. The V gene is TRBV27, the J gene TRBJ2-7; perhaps TRBD1 as D (5 bases). This CDR3 comprises 13 residues. V was cut by 2 bases and J by 2 bases, with 7 bases left in between. From germline, CDR1 is MNHEY and CDR2 SMNVEV (reference sequence). DNA of the CDR3: TGTGCCAGCAGTTTAGGGGCAACCTACGAGCAGTACTTC. Translating gives CASSLGATYEQYF.

This clonotype has just a few counts. The chain joins TRBV6-6 to TRBJ2-7; 8 bases agree with TRBD1. Germline-derived CDR1 and CDR2 are MNHNY and SVGAGI (reference sequence). V was clipped by 5 bases and J by 0 bases; unmatched bases: 9. CDR3 length equals 16 residues. CDR3 sequence: CASSGTGTGSSYEQYF. CDR3 sequence (DNA): TGTGCCAGCAGTGGGACCGGGACAGGAAGCTCCTACGAGCAGTACTTC.

V is TRBV12-3 or TRBV12-4 and J is TRBJ2-3, with 14 bases identical to TRBD2. This CDR3 is built from 18 residues. Trimming cost V 5 bases and J 6 bases; bases outside gene matches: 13. The CDR3 DNA sequence: TGTGCCAGCAGTCTCGGGACTAGCGGGAGTTCAGCGTCGGATACGCAGTATTTT. Translating it yields CASSLGTSGSSASDTQYF.

The rearrangement uses TRBV5-1 and TRBJ2-7; D unclear. The CDR3 is made up of 11 amino acids. Trimming pared 7 bases from V and 5 bases from J, leaving 10 bases between. Germline CDR1 is SGHRS and CDR2 is YFSETQ. CDR3 coding DNA: TGCGCCAGCTGCGACAACGACGAGCAGTACTTC. Amino acids: CASCDNDEQYF.

Only a few counts were recorded for this clonotype. V and J are TRBV15 and TRBJ2-7; 9 positions match TRBD2. The CDR3 is 17 amino acids. Germline V gives CDR1 LNHNV, CDR2 YYDKDF (reference sequence). The V and J ends lost 4 bases and 7 bases, in that order; junction bases with no gene match: 17. In nucleotides, the CDR3 is TGTGCCACCAGCACCTATTCGCCGGGACTAGCCACCAATGAGCAGTACTTC. As protein: CATSTYSPGLATNEQYF.

This chain's CDR3 is CASSYSSGAYEQYF. CDR3 DNA sequence: TGTGCCAGCAGTTACTCGTCAGGGGCCTACGAGCAGTACTTC. The J gene is TRBJ2-7, the V gene TRBV6-5, with D tentatively TRBD1 (6 bases). The V end lost 0 bases, the J end lost 2 bases, and 8 bases lay between the germline ends. The CDR3 consists of 14 residues. Germline loops: CDR1 MNHEY, CDR2 SVGAGI.

On this clonotype: This may stem from a read error, because a much larger clone lies one nucleotide away. The chain recombines TRBV9 with TRBJ2-3, with 7 bases that match TRBD2. The length of the CDR3 is 14 residues. Germline V lookup: CDR1 SGDLS, CDR2 YYNGEE. The CDR3 reads CVSSGAVTTDTQYF. DNA for the CDR3: TGTGTCAGCAGCGGGGCGGTTACCACAGATACGCAGTATTTT.

The chain is built from TRBV5-1 and TRBJ2-7; 10 nucleotides match TRBD2. The CDR3 is 15 amino acids. V lost 2 bases and J lost 3; bases outside the gene matches: 5. Per the germline V gene, CDR1 is SGHRS and CDR2 is YFSETQ. The CDR3 loop reads CASSFKAGGLYEQYF. DNA of the CDR3: TGCGCCAGCAGCTTTAAAGCGGGAGGGCTCTACGAGCAGTACTTC.

With regard to this clonotype: One end of the junction varies from germline; a read error may be responsible. The chain uses TRBV7-2 and TRBJ1-1; no definite D call. Germline CDR1 reads SGHTA; CDR2 reads FQGNSA. This CDR3 has 12 residues. The CDR3 DNA reads as TGTGCCAGTAGCTCGTATACCTTTGAAGCTTTCTTT. This encodes CASSSYTFEAFF.

J is TRBJ2-1 and V is TRBV20-1, with 11 positions matching TRBD2. This CDR3 is 15 amino acids long. Per germline, CDR1 DFQATT and CDR2 SNEGSKA (reference sequence). V shed 2 bases and J 8 bases; nucleotides not matched to a gene: 8. The chain's CDR3 is CSARRIAGGGDEQFF. The CDR3 DNA follows: TGCAGTGCTAGACGTATAGCGGGGGGGGGCGATGAGCAGTTCTTC.

CDR3 nucleotide sequence: TGCGCCAGCAGCTTGTGTCAGCTTAAAGAGACCCAGTACTTC. This codes for CASSLCQLKETQYF. The chain recombines TRBV5-1 with TRBJ2-5; D gene ambiguous. V lost 1 base and J lost 3, with 10 bases in between. The V gene's germline CDR1 is SGHRS and CDR2 YFSETQ. The CDR3 totals 14 residues.

The chain joins TRBV28 to TRBJ2-7; 8 bases are shared with TRBD1. The CDR3 is 15 amino acids. Trimming took 5 bases from V and 3 from J; bases not matched to a gene: 9. The germline CDR1 and CDR2 sequences are MDHEN and SYDVKM. CDR3 coding DNA: TGTGCCAGCAGTCAACCCGGGACAGGAGACTACGAGCAGTACTTC. Encoded protein: CASSQPGTGDYEQYF.

In this sample, this clonotype turned up a few times. The chain links TRBV5-1 to TRBJ1-1; a weak D match, TRBD1 (5 bases). Germline-derived CDR1 and CDR2 are SGHRS and YFSETQ. V lost 4 bases and J 0 bases, leaving 13 bases between the germline ends. The CDR3 is 15 amino acids. The CDR3 DNA sequence: TGCGCCAGCAGCGTCCTTGACAGCTTGAACACTGAAGCTTTCTTT. It yields the protein CASSVLDSLNTEAFF.

This clonotype appeared a few times. V usage is TRBV7-2 and J usage is TRBJ2-7; D gene unclear. The CDR3 spans 14 residues. CDR1 is SGHTA, CDR2 FQGNSA, per germline. The V end was cut by 1 base, the J end by 4 bases, with 11 bases between. In DNA, the CDR3 is TGTGCCAGCAGCTTAGACCCCCTAGGTTACGAGCAGTACTTC. Translation gives CASSLDPLGYEQYF.

This clonotype was seen more than once but under ten times. The chain joins TRBV2 to TRBJ2-7; a weak D match, TRBD1 (5 bases). With the DNA end fitting TRBJ2-5 better, the J assignment may be wrong. The CDR3 runs 15 residues. The germline V gene encodes CDR1 SNHLY and CDR2 FYNNEI. The CDR3 sequence is CASSEPPPRGETQYF. The CDR3 DNA sequence: TGTGCCAGCAGCGAACCACCGCCAAGGGGAGAGACCCAGTACTTC.

The chain is built from TRBV20-1 and TRBJ1-2; D gene unclear. V was trimmed by 0 bases and J by 0 bases, leaving 11 bases between them. This CDR3 has 15 residues. CDR1 and CDR2 from the germline V gene are DFQATT and SNEGSKA (reference sequence). The chain's CDR3 is CSARDPRGANYGYTF. CDR3 in DNA: TGCAGTGCTAGAGATCCTCGGGGAGCTAACTATGGCTACACCTTC.